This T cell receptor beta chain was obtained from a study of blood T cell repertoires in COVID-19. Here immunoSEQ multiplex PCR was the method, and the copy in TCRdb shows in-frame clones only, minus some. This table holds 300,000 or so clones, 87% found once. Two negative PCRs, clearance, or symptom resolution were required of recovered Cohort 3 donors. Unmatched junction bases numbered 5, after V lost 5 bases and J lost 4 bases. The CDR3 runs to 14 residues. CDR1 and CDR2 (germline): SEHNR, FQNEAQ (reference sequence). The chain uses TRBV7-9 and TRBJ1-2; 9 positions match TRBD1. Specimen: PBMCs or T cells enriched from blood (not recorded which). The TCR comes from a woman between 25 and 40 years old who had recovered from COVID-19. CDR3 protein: CASSLGQGFYGYTF. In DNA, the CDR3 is TGTGCCAGCAGCCTGGGACAGGGCTTCTATGGCTACACCTTC.